These 9 T cell receptor beta chains were all obtained from the same sample, sequenced in a study of CD8 T cells in ankylosing spondylitis (TCRdb year 2017). Library construction relied on 5' RACE. The data were produced on an Illumina HiSeq 2500. TCRdb ran its own pipeline on the public reads, namely fastp trimming at Q25 and MiXCR clone calling, and kept in-frame beta chains. Rows are unified per CDR3 protein, each entry keeping the most common DNA and genes. This sample comprises 250,000 to 400,000 distinct CDR3 sequences, 11% of them detected only once. Together, the top ten hold 9.1% of the sample. Sequencing used blood, either unsorted or a sorted T cell fraction (not recorded which). These receptors were taken from a female donor with ankylosing spondylitis or in good health (not recorded which).

This chain uses TRBV11-2 with TRBJ1-2; D unclear. The germline V gene encodes CDR1 SGHAT and CDR2 FQNNGV. V was clipped by 0 bases and J by 2 bases, with 10 bases between them. The CDR3 is made up of 15 amino acids. The CDR3 coding sequence is TGTGCCAGCAGCTTAGAGTCCAGTCTGAACTATGGCTACACCTTC. This gives the protein CASSLESSLNYGYTF.

This clonotype was recorded at least ten times. The chain recombines TRBV20-1 with TRBJ2-5; no firm D call. V was shortened by 6 bases and J by 1 base, with 15 bases between the two germline ends. The length of the CDR3 is 14 residues. CDR1 and CDR2 from the germline V gene are DFQATT and SNEGSKA (reference sequence). Here the CDR3 DNA reads TGCAGTGCCCAGGAGTGGTCGGTCCAAGAGACCCAGTACTTC. Protein product: CSAQEWSVQETQYF.

This clonotype occurred a few times. This chain joins TRBV10-2 and TRBJ2-1; unclear D gene. The V gene's germline CDR1 is WSHSY and CDR2 SAAADI. The CDR3 totals 15 residues. V lost 5 bases to trimming and J lost 0 bases, with 11 bases between them. CDR3 nucleotide sequence: TGCGCCAGCAGTCCCCGGAGTTACTCCTACAATGAGCAGTTCTTC. Translating gives CASSPRSYSYNEQFF.

The sample holds a few counts of this clonotype. The chain is built from TRBV7-2 and TRBJ2-1, with D possibly matching TRBD1 (5 bases). The CDR3 runs 14 residues. V was cut by 3 bases and J by 8 bases, with 14 bases left in between. The germline gives CDR1 SGHTA, CDR2 FQGNSA. The CDR3 region is CASSLGQGGDEQFF. The CDR3 nucleotides read TGTGCCAGCAGCTTGGGGCAGGGTGGGGATGAGCAGTTCTTC.

The rearrangement links TRBV5-1 to TRBJ1-1; D might be TRBD1 (5 bases). CDR3 size: 14 residues. CDR1 is SGHRS, CDR2 YFSETQ, per germline. V shed 0 bases and J shed 4 bases, with 10 bases lying between them. The DNA for the CDR3 is TGCGCCAGCAGCTTGGACAGGCCTATCACTGAAGCTTTCTTT. Protein: CASSLDRPITEAFF.

This clonotype was found a few times. The chain carries TRBV15 and TRBJ2-7; TRBD1 or TRBD2 may be the D gene (5 bases each). CDR1 and CDR2 from the germline V gene are LNHNV and YYDKDF (reference sequence). Trimming shortened V by 2 bases and J by 3 bases, and 11 bases separated the two germline ends. The CDR3 sequence is 14 residues long. The CDR3 DNA follows: TGTGCCACCAGCAGATCCGGGACCTTCTACGAGCAGTACTTC. Its translation: CATSRSGTFYEQYF.

This clonotype has more than one count but fewer than ten. V usage is TRBV2 and J usage is TRBJ1-5; a possible D gene is TRBD1 (5 bases). The CDR3 runs 15 residues. Between the trimmed V and J ends, which lost 6 bases and 4 bases, there was a span of 16 bases. The germline gives CDR1 SNHLY, CDR2 FYNNEI. For the CDR3, the DNA is TGTGCCAGCAGGTCAACGGGGGGGGAAAATCAGCCCCAGCATTTT. It yields the protein CASRSTGGENQPQHF.

The V gene is TRBV2, the J gene TRBJ2-1; tentative D call: TRBD2 (5 bases). Trimming pared 3 bases from V and 4 bases from J, leaving 10 bases between. Germline CDR1 SNHLY, CDR2 FYNNEI. The CDR3 totals 14 residues. The CDR3 bases are TGTGCCAGCAGTGAGCCCTCGGGATACAATGAGCAGTTCTTC. This codes for CASSEPSGYNEQFF.

This chain joins TRBV6-1 and TRBJ2-6; the D gene is possibly TRBD2 (6 bases). Germline CDR1 is MNHNS and CDR2 is SASEGT. Between the trimmed V and J ends, which lost 6 bases and 0 bases, there was a span of 12 bases. The CDR3 consists of 16 residues. CDR3 loop: CASSPGSGSGANVLTF. In DNA, the CDR3 is TGTGCCAGCAGCCCCGGGAGTGGCTCTGGGGCCAACGTCCTGACTTTC.